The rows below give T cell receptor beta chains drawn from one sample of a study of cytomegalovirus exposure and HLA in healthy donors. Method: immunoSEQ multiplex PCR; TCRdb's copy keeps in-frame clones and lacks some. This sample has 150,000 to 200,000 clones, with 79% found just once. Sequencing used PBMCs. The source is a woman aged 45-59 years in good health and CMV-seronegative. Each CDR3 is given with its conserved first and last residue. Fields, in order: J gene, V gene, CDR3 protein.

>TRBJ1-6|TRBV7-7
CASSLAMGQWNSPLHF
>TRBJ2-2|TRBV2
CASSAKTGVVGELFF
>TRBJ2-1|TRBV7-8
CASSLAPGGRFGNEQFF
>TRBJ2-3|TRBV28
CASSQPSVGADTQYF
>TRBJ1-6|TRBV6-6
CASSTDRGYNSPLHF
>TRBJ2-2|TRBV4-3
CASSQDKRGQGATGELFF
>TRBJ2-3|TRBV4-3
CASSQGGGGADTQYF
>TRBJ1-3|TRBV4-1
CASSQDGTLGNTIYF
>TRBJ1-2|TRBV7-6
CASSLAPVNYGYTF
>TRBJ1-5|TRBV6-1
CASLEGAAQPQHF
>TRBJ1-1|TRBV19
CASRPRTAQSGAFF
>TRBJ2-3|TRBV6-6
CASSYGTGADTQYF
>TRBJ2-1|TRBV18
CASSLGRDDEQFF
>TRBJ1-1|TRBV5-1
CASSMDGPPTEAFF
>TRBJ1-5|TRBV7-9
CSSSLERRGQGNQPQHF
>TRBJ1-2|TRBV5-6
CASSYSRGVYGYTF